This T cell receptor (beta chain) is from a study of cytomegalovirus exposure and HLA in healthy donors. The germline V gene encodes CDR1 SGHRS and CDR2 YFSETQ. V was cut by 2 bases and J by 0 bases, with 13 bases left in between. The CDR3 loop spans 16 amino acids. The donors were in the roughly 110-subject validation cohort, distinct from the roughly 700-subject first cohort. Study-wide results and limits: Confirmation in vitro established that three CMV-associated chains were specific for CMV antigens. The tendency of first-cohort TCR clusters to co-occur in the 120 or so validation repertoires was the finding of a later analysis.

TCRdb keeps only in-frame clones here, not all; method: immunoSEQ multiplex PCR. The sample shows about 110,000 clones, about 85% of them seen only once. Concerning this clone: Its antigen remains unidentified.

This sequence was found in a woman under 30 in good health and CMV-seropositive. The sample consisted of PBMCs. The gene calls are TRBV5-1 and TRBJ2-3, with D perhaps matching TRBD1 (7 bases). The CDR3 bases are TGCGCCAGCAGCTTAGACAGGGACTCTAGCACAGATACGCAGTATTTT. Its translation: CASSLDRDSSTDTQYF.